This is a list of T cell receptor beta chains from one sample in a study of T-cell reconstitution after alpha-beta-depleted transplantation in children. In TCRdb, the PCR reads were re-called with MiXCR into one record per CDR3 protein. The data show approximately 200,000 distinct CDR3 sequences, 14% to 15% seen once. This sample comprised PBMCs from the stem cell graft donor, obtained from the stem cell graft. These receptors were obtained from a human donor who donated a stem cell graft to a child with acute lymphoblastic leukemia. CDR3s include the opening cysteine and the closing phenylalanine or tryptophan. Fields, in order: clone size, D gene, J gene, V gene, CDR3 length, CDR3 protein, CDR3 DNA. D genes are given only for firm matches. Size is stated for part of the rows, as once, few or many counts, or as a class when the clone is expanded.

once	-	TRBJ2-1	TRBV19	14	CASSRENSYNEQFF	TGTGCCAGTAGTAGGGAAAACTCCTACAATGAGCAGTTCTTC
many	TRBD2	TRBJ2-2	TRBV12-3/TRBV12-4	14	CASRAGAVGGELFF	TGTGCCAGCAGAGCGGGAGCGGTCGGCGGGGAGCTGTTTTTT
many	TRBD2	TRBJ2-7	TRBV7-9	17	CASSLDLRTSGTNEQYF	TGTGCCAGCAGCTTAGACCTTAGGACTAGCGGGACCAACGAGCAGTACTTC
-	TRBD2	TRBJ2-5	TRBV20-1	17	CSANGLAGVVNQETQYF	TGCAGTGCTAACGGGCTAGCGGGAGTAGTGAACCAAGAGACCCAGTACTTC
-	-	TRBJ2-7	TRBV5-1	15	CASSSQRAGTYEQYF	TGCGCCAGCAGCTCACAACGGGCTGGGACCTACGAGCAGTACTTC
many	TRBD1	TRBJ2-7	TRBV20-1	15	CSARGGRQGSYEQYF	TGCAGTGCTAGAGGGGGAAGACAGGGGTCCTACGAGCAGTACTTC
many	-	TRBJ2-6	TRBV5-1	15	CASSSTYSGANVLTF	TGCGCCAGCAGCTCGACCTACTCTGGGGCCAACGTCCTGACTTTC
many	-	TRBJ1-5	TRBV20-1	16	CSALSSAGSRYQPQHF	TGCAGTGCTTTATCTAGCGCGGGGTCGAGGTATCAGCCCCAGCATTTT
many	-	TRBJ1-1	TRBV12-3/TRBV12-4	13	CASIQGFQTEAFF	TGTGCCAGCATCCAGGGTTTTCAGACTGAAGCTTTCTTT
-	-	TRBJ2-7	TRBV21-1	19	CASSNMQERTSGFSYEQYF	TGTGCCAGCAGCAATATGCAAGAACGGACTAGCGGGTTTTCCTACGAGCAGTACTTC
many	TRBD2	TRBJ2-2	TRBV11-2	18	CATIGMGLAGLNTGELFF	TGTGCCACGATTGGAATGGGACTAGCGGGTTTGAACACCGGGGAGCTGTTTTTT
many	TRBD1	TRBJ2-7	TRBV5-1	14	CASSPTGEAYEQYF	TGCGCCAGCAGCCCGACAGGGGAGGCCTACGAGCAGTACTTC
few	TRBD1	TRBJ2-1	TRBV24-1	14	CATSDTTGAREQFF	TGTGCCACCAGTGATACGACAGGGGCTCGTGAGCAGTTCTTC
many	-	TRBJ1-5	TRBV5-1	16	CASSLDGQYSNQPQHF	TGCGCCAGCAGTCTGGACGGACAGTATAGCAATCAGCCCCAGCATTTT
-	TRBD2	TRBJ2-7	TRBV20-1	14	CSAKGLAEGYEQYF	TGCAGTGCTAAAGGACTAGCGGAGGGGTACGAGCAGTACTTC
-	-	TRBJ2-3	TRBV27	11	CASRGQDTQYF	TGTGCCAGCAGGGGTCAAGATACGCAGTATTTT
many	TRBD2	TRBJ2-5	TRBV13	18	CASSSSGTSGSQQETQYF	TGTGCCAGCAGCTCTTCCGGGACTAGCGGGAGCCAACAAGAGACCCAGTACTTC
once	-	TRBJ2-7	TRBV5-4	14	CASSPQGESYEQYF	TGTGCCAGCAGCCCACAGGGAGAAAGCTACGAGCAGTACTTC
-	TRBD2	TRBJ2-1	TRBV4-2	20	CASSPKGRSGRGSSYNEQFF	TGTGCCAGCAGCCCCAAGGGCAGGAGCGGGAGGGGGAGCTCCTACAATGAGCAGTTCTTC
many	-	TRBJ2-7	TRBV11-1	18	CASSPRQAPNRRGYEQYF	TGTGCCAGCAGCCCGCGGCAGGCTCCTAATCGAAGAGGTTACGAGCAGTACTTC
many	-	TRBJ1-5	TRBV20-1	13	CSARDVGRQPQHF	TGCAGTGCTAGAGATGTAGGGCGGCAGCCCCAGCATTTT
-	-	TRBJ2-3	TRBV23-1	13	CASSPELTDTQYF	TGCGCCAGCAGTCCCGAACTCACAGATACGCAGTATTTT
many	TRBD2	TRBJ2-7	TRBV3-1	17	CASSQVGSGSRIYEQYF	TGTGCCAGCAGCCAAGTGGGTAGCGGGAGCCGCATTTACGAGCAGTACTTC
many	TRBD2	TRBJ2-7	TRBV6-5	14	CASSYDGRVHEQYF	TGTGCCAGCAGTTACGACGGGAGGGTCCACGAGCAGTACTTC
many	-	TRBJ1-2	TRBV10-3	15	CAIRADKDLSYGYTF	TGTGCCATCAGGGCCGACAAGGACCTATCCTATGGCTACACCTTC
many	TRBD1	TRBJ1-4	TRBV27	15	CASSRPGTENEKLFF	TGTGCCAGCAGCCGACCCGGGACAGAGAATGAAAAACTGTTTTTT
many	-	TRBJ2-6	TRBV10-2	15	CASSDLGSGANVLTF	TGCGCCAGCAGTGATTTGGGGTCAGGGGCCAACGTCCTGACTTTC
many	TRBD2	TRBJ2-1	TRBV20-1	15	CSVRLAGPNDNEQFF	TGCAGTGTCAGACTAGCGGGACCAAACGACAATGAGCAGTTCTTC